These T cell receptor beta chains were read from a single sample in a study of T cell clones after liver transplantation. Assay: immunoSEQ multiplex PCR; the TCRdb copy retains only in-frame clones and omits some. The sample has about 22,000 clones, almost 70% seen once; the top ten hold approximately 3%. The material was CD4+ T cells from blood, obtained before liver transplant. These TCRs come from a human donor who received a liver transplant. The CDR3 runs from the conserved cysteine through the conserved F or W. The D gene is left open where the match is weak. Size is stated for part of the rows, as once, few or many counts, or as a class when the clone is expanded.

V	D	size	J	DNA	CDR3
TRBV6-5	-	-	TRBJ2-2	TGTGCCAGCAAAGAAATGGTCTCGGCCGGGGAGCTGTTTTTT	CASKEMVSAGELFF
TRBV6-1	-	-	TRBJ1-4	TGTGCCAGCAGTGAAGCGCTTGGGTCAACTAATGAAAAACTGTTTTTT	CASSEALGSTNEKLFF
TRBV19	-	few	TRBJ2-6	TGTGCCAGTAATTCCAGGGGTTCCGGGGCCAACGTCCTGACTTTC	CASNSRGSGANVLTF
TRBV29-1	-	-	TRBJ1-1	TGCAGCGCTGGGGCAGGGCCCACTGAAGCTTTCTTT	CSAGAGPTEAFF
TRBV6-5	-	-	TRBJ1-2	TGTGCCAGCACCCTAAGGGCAGGGGACTATGGCTACACCTTC	CASTLRAGDYGYTF
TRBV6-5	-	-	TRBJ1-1	TGTGCCAGCAGTTACTCAGCCAACACTGAAGCTTTCTTT	CASSYSANTEAFF
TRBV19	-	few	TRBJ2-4	TGTGCCAGTAAGGCGGCCGAGTACGGGTTTCAGTACTTC	CASKAAEYGFQYF
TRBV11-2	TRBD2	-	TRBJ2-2	TGTGCCAGCAGCTATAGCGGGAGGGAGCTGTTTTTT	CASSYSGRELFF
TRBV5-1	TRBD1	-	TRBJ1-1	TGCGCCAGCAGCTCGGGGACAGGGTGGAGCACTGAAGCTTTCTTT	CASSSGTGWSTEAFF
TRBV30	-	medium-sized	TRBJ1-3	TGTGCCTGGAGCCGGGACTCAGGCTCTGGAAACACCATATATTTT	CAWSRDSGSGNTIYF
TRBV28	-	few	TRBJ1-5	TGTGCCAGCAGAACCGTGTGGGAGGGCAATCAGCCCCAGCATTTT	CASRTVWEGNQPQHF
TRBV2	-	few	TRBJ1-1	TGTGCCAGCAAGTCGACAGACTTGAACACTGAAGCTTTCTTT	CASKSTDLNTEAFF
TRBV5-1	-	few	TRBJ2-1	TGCGCCAGCAGCTTAGATGAGGGCAAGCAGTTCTTC	CASSLDEGKQFF
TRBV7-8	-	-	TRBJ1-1	TGTGCCAGCAGCTTTGGGGGGGGCGCTGAAGCTTTCTTT	CASSFGGGAEAFF
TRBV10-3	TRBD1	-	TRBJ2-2	TGTGCCATCAGCTCCGGGACAGCGAACACCGGGGAGCTGTTTTTT	CAISSGTANTGELFF
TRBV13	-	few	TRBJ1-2	TGTGCCAGCAGCTTAAAAGGGACCGAGCCCTATGGCTACACCTTC	CASSLKGTEPYGYTF
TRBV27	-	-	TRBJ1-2	TGTGCCAGCAGTCCCATCCCGACAGGTGGCTACACCTTC	CASSPIPTGGYTF
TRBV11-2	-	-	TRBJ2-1	TGTGCCAGCAGCCCCTCTAGCGACAATGAGCAGTTCTTC	CASSPSSDNEQFF
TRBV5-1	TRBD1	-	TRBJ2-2	TGCGCCAGCAGCTTAGAGGGGGCGCGGGACACCGGGGAGCTGTTTTTT	CASSLEGARDTGELFF
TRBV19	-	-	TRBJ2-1	TGTGCCGCCAGTAGAGACAGAAGAAGCAATGAGCAGTTCTTC	CAASRDRRSNEQFF
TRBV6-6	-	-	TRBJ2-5	TGTGCCAGCAATTCTCACCAGGGGAGTGGGGAGACCCAGTACTTC	CASNSHQGSGETQYF
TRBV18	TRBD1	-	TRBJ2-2	TGTGCCAGCTCACCGACATTGACAGGGTATAGCACCGGGGAGCTGTTTTTT	CASSPTLTGYSTGELFF
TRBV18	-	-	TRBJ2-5	TGTGCCAGCTCACCAACTACAGAAGAGACCCAGTACTTC	CASSPTTEETQYF
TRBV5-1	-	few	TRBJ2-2	TGCGCCAGCAGACTCGACACCACGAACACCGGGGAGCTGTTTTTT	CASRLDTTNTGELFF
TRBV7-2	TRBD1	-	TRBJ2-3	TGTGCCAGCAGCTATCACAGGGGCCTAGGCACAGATACGCAGTATTTT	CASSYHRGLGTDTQYF
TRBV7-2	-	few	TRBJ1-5	TGTGCCAGCAGCTTGAACAATCAGCCCCAGCATTTT	CASSLNNQPQHF
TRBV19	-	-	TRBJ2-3	TGTGCCAGTAGAGGTAGAGAGACTAGCACAGATACGCAGTATTTT	CASRGRETSTDTQYF
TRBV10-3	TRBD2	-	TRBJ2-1	TGTGCCATCAATCGTGGGCGGGGGGCCGTCTATGAGCAGTTCTTC	CAINRGRGAVYEQFF
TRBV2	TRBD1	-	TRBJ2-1	TGTGCCAGCAGAGCAGACAGGGGCAACTACAATGAGCAGTTCTTC	CASRADRGNYNEQFF
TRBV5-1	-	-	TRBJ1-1	TGCGCCAGCAGCTTGGGGAGGAACACTGAAGCTTTCTTT	CASSLGRNTEAFF
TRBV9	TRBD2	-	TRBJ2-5	TGTGCCAGCAGCGTAGGGTCGGGAGGAGGGGAGACCCAGTACTTC	CASSVGSGGGETQYF
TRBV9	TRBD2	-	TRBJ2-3	TGTGCCAGCAGCAAAGGGGCTAGCGGTAGCACAGATACGCAGTATTTT	CASSKGASGSTDTQYF
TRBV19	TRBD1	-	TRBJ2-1	TGTGCCAGTAGCCAAGACAGGGCTGCGTACAATGAGCAGTTCTTC	CASSQDRAAYNEQFF
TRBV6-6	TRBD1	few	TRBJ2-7	TGTGCCAGCAGTCACCTGGGACAGGGCTTTAACTTC	CASSHLGQGFNF
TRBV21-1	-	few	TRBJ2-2	TGTGCCAGCAGCGCCCATCATCTCAAGGCGGGCACCGGGGAGCTGTTTTTT	CASSAHHLKAGTGELFF
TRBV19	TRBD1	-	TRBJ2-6	TGTGCCAGTACCAACAGGGGACCTAACTCTGGGGCCAACGTCCTGACTTTC	CASTNRGPNSGANVLTF
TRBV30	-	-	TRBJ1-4	TGTGCCTGGAGTATAAGTAATGAAAAACTGTTTTTT	CAWSISNEKLFF
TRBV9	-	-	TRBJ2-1	TGTGCCAGCAGCGGGGTGGGAGATGAGCAGTTCTTC	CASSGVGDEQFF
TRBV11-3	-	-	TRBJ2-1	TGTGCCAGCAGCCCCGCGACAGGTGCGGGAGATGAGCAGTTCTTC	CASSPATGAGDEQFF
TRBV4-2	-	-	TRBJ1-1	TGTGCCAGCAGCCATACACCAGGGAGTAACACTGAAGCTTTCTTT	CASSHTPGSNTEAFF
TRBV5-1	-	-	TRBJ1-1	TGCGCCAGCAGCTTGCAGGGAGTTGAAGCTTTCTTT	CASSLQGVEAFF
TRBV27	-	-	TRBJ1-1	TGTGCCAGCAGACCTAGAACAGGGTACACTGAAGCTTTCTTT	CASRPRTGYTEAFF
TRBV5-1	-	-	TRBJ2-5	TGCGCCAGCAGCTTGGGGCTAGTTCGGGAGACCCAGTACTTC	CASSLGLVRETQYF
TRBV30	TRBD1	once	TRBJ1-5	TGTGCCTGGAGGGGCCAGGGGGCCAATCAGCCCCAGCATTTT	CAWRGQGANQPQHF
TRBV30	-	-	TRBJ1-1	TGTGCCTGGAGTGCGGGACCTGAAGCTTTCTTT	CAWSAGPEAFF